This T cell receptor beta chain is from a study of blood T cell repertoires in COVID-19. Study at large: COVID-19 samples, acute and convalescent, were from the United States, Italy and Spain. The analysed material was cDNA or gDNA that came from T cells, B-cell-depleted T cells, or PBMCs.

The authors' processing: Reference gene primer amplification gave nucleated cell count estimates. The protocol was immunoSEQ multiplex PCR, while the TCRdb copy is restricted to in-frame clones and leaves out a portion. V, J and clone size derive from that table, while D and trimming were established from the DNA sequence. The repertoire consists of 50,000 to 65,000 clones, with over 75% occurring once and the leading ten covering roughly 3.9%. Trimming left V 6 bases short and J 10 bases short, with 10 bases between. The CDR3 is made up of 11 amino acids. The receptor was isolated from a man in his fifties or sixties with active COVID-19. The chain links TRBV12-3 or TRBV12-4 to TRBJ2-1; D remains unclear. What was sequenced was peripheral blood. CDR3 loop: CASSTVREQFF. CDR3 nucleotides: TGTGCCAGCAGCACCGTTCGGGAGCAGTTCTTC.